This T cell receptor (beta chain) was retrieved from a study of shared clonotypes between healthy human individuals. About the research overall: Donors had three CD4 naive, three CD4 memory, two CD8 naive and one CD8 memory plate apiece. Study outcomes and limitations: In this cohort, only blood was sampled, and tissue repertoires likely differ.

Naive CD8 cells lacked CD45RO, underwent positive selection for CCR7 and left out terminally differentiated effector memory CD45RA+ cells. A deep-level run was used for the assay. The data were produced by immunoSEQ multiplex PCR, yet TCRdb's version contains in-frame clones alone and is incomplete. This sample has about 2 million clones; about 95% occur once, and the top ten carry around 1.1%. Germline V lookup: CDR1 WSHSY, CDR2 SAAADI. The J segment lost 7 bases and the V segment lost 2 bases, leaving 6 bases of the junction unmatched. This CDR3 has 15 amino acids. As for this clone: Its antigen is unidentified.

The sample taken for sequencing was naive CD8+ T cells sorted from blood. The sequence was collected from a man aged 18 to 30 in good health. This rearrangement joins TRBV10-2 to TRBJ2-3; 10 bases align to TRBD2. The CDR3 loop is CASSEGLAEKYTQYF. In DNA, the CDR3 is TGCGCCAGCAGTGAGGGACTAGCGGAGAAATATACGCAGTATTTT.